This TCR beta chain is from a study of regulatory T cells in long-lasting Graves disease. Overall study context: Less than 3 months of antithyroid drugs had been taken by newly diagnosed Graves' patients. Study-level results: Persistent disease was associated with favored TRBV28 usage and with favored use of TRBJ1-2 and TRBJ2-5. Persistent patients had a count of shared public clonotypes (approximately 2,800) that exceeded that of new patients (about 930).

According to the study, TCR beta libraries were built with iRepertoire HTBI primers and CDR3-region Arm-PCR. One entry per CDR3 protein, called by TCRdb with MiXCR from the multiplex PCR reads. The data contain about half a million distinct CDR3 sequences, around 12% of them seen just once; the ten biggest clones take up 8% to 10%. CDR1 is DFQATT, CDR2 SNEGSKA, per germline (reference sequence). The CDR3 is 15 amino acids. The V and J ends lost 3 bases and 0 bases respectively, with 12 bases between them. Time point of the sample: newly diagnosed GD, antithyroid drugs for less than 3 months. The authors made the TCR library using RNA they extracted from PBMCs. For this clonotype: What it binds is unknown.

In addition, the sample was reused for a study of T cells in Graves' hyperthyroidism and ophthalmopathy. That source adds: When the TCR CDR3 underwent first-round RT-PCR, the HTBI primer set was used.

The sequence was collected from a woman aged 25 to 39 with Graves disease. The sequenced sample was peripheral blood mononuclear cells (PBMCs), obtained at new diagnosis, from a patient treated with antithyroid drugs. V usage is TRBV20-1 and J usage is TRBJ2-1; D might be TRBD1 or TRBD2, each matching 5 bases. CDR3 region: CSARSGTSSYNEQFF. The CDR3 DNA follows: TGCAGTGCTAGGTCCGGGACGTCCTCCTACAATGAGCAGTTCTTC.